Shown below are 21 T cell receptor beta chains from a single sample sequenced in a study of technical replicates of blood from a handful of donors. The table came from immunoSEQ multiplex PCR; TCRdb's copy has only in-frame clones and leaves some out. This table has around 78,000 clones, approximately 93% appearing once. Sequencing was performed on T cells isolated from PBMCs. The receptors here all came from a human donor in good health.

The chain employs TRBV6-5 and TRBJ2-1, with TRBD1 matching 11 bases. Germline CDR1 is MNHEY and CDR2 is SVGAGI. The V and J ends lost 0 bases and 5 bases, in that order; junction bases with no gene match: 3. The CDR3 covers 16 residues. The CDR3 DNA reads as TGTGCCAGCAGTTACTCCGGGACAGGGGGAAACAATGAGCAGTTCTTC. Translated: CASSYSGTGGNNEQFF.

V is TRBV7-2 and J is TRBJ1-6; tentative D call: TRBD1 (6 bases). There are 16 residues in the CDR3. V shed 4 bases and J shed 7 bases, with 17 bases lying between them. Germline loops: CDR1 SGHTA, CDR2 FQGNSA. CDR3 region: CASSSGGGRRNSPLHF. In DNA, the CDR3 is TGTGCCAGCAGCTCCGGCGGGGGGCGTAGAAATTCACCCCTCCACTTT.

V usage is TRBV28 and J usage is TRBJ2-2; D is ambiguous. Trimming cost V 3 bases and J 2 bases, with 10 bases left between them. Germline lookup yields CDR1 MDHEN and CDR2 SYDVKM. The CDR3 extends over 15 amino acids. The CDR3 bases are TGTGCCAGCAGTTTCGTCGCAGGTAACACCGGGGAGCTGTTTTTT. As protein: CASSFVAGNTGELFF.

This chain links TRBV5-1 with TRBJ2-4; perhaps TRBD2 as D (5 bases). There are 14 residues in the CDR3. Germline assignment: CDR1 SGHRS and CDR2 YFSETQ. Between the trimmed V and J ends, which lost 5 bases and 5 bases, there was a span of 14 bases. The CDR3 region has the DNA TGCGCCAGCAGTATGATGGAAGCGGAAAACATTCAGTACTTC. Protein: CASSMMEAENIQYF.

The chain recombines TRBV25-1 with TRBJ2-1; D may be TRBD1 (6 bases). CDR1 MGHDK and CDR2 SYGVNS come from the germline V gene. The CDR3 consists of 17 residues. The V end lost 4 bases, the J end lost 4 bases, and 20 bases lay between the germline ends. CDR3 residues: CASSGSGRGQGYNEQFF. In DNA form, the CDR3 reads TGTGCCAGCAGTGGATCAGGGAGAGGGCAGGGGTACAATGAGCAGTTCTTC. Complete variable domain (other parts from reference TRBV25-1 and TRBJ2-1): EADIYQTPRYLVIGTGKKITLECSQTMGHDKMYWYQQDPGMELHLIHYSYGVNSTEKGDLSSESTVSRIRTEHFPLTLESARPSHTSQYLCASSGSGRGQGYNEQFFGPGTRLTVL.

The chain recombines TRBV19 with TRBJ2-1; 9 positions match TRBD2. CDR1 is LNHDA, CDR2 SQIVND, per germline (reference sequence). The length of the CDR3 is 19 residues. With V trimmed by 2 bases and J by 7 bases, 18 bases remained unmatched. The CDR3, as DNA: TGTGCCAGTAGTATAAAGAGGAGGGTAGCGGGAGTGTTAGCGAATGAGCAGTTCTTC. Translated, it gives CASSIKRRVAGVLANEQFF.

About this clone: A junction boundary mismatches the germline segment, possibly from a read error. This sequence joins TRBV7-7 and TRBJ1-1; perhaps TRBD1 as D (6 bases). Germline V gene lookup returns CDR1 SSHAT and CDR2 FNYEAQ (reference sequence). The CDR3 runs to 17 residues. CDR3 sequence: CASSSHSRGWWNTEAFF. The CDR3 region has the DNA TGTGCTAGCAGCTCCCATTCAAGGGGGTGGTGGAACACTGAAGCTTTCTTT.

The V call is TRBV19, the J call TRBJ2-4; TRBD2 matches 7 bases. This CDR3 has 15 amino acids. Trimming removed 5 bases from V and 5 bases from J; junction bases left unmatched: 9. Germline CDR1 is LNHDA and CDR2 is SQIVND (reference sequence). In DNA, the CDR3 is TGTGCCAGTAGTGGTCGCGGGGGAGGACAAAACATTCAGTACTTC. Translation gives CASSGRGGGQNIQYF.

The CDR3 DNA reads TGTGCCAGCAGTGAATTGGGGGACAGAGATGGCTACACCTTC. Protein: CASSELGDRDGYTF. The chain joins TRBV6-1 to TRBJ1-2; 7 positions match TRBD1. CDR3 length equals 14 residues. The germline CDR1 and CDR2 sequences are MNHNS and SASEGT. After removal of 2 bases from V and 6 bases from J, the junction contained 6 bases not matched to a gene.

The chain employs TRBV10-1 and TRBJ2-1; 9 nucleotides agree with TRBD1. The CDR3 loop spans 14 amino acids. Germline assignment: CDR1 WNHNN and CDR2 SYGVQD (reference sequence). V was pared by 7 bases and J by 8 bases, with 9 bases of the junction left unmatched. CDR3 region: CASKPGTGSDEQFF. CDR3 sequence (DNA): TGCGCCAGCAAACCCGGGACAGGGTCTGATGAGCAGTTCTTC.

The chain uses TRBV15 and TRBJ2-7; 8 nucleotides match TRBD1. This CDR3 is built from 13 residues. The germline CDR1 and CDR2 sequences are LNHNV and YYDKDF (reference sequence). V shed 3 bases and J 3 bases; nucleotides not matched to a gene: 1. For the CDR3, the DNA is TGTGCCACCAGCAGGGACAGGGACTACGAGCAGTACTTC. As protein: CATSRDRDYEQYF.

The rearrangement uses TRBV5-1 and TRBJ2-1; 7 positions match TRBD1. This CDR3 region has 15 residues. The junction had 7 bases not matched to a gene; V was cut back by 4 bases and J by 3 bases. In germline, CDR1 is SGHRS, CDR2 YFSETQ. CDR3 residues: CASSEGAVRYNEQFF. The DNA of the CDR3 is TGCGCCAGCAGCGAGGGGGCCGTACGCTACAATGAGCAGTTCTTC.

The V and J genes are TRBV27 and TRBJ1-1; D is perhaps TRBD1 (6 bases). Trimming pared 0 bases from V and 6 bases from J, leaving 14 bases between. The V gene's germline CDR1 is MNHEY and CDR2 SMNVEV (reference sequence). The CDR3 length is 15 residues. The CDR3 loop reads CASSLSDSVRAEAFF. DNA for the CDR3: TGTGCCAGCAGTTTATCGGACAGTGTGCGTGCTGAAGCTTTCTTT.

The genes are TRBV2 and TRBJ1-1, with unresolved D. Germline lookup yields CDR1 SNHLY and CDR2 FYNNEI. The CDR3 is 14 amino acids. Trimming removed 7 bases from V and 1 base from J, with 13 bases in between. The CDR3 region is CASTTGGSNTEAFF. The CDR3 DNA reads as TGTGCCAGCACGACGGGAGGGTCGAACACTGAAGCTTTCTTT.

The chain couples TRBV9 to TRBJ2-1; 11 nucleotides line up with TRBD2. Germline CDR1 and CDR2: SGDLS and YYNGEE. This CDR3 has 17 amino acids. V gave up 3 bases and J gave up 5 bases; unmatched junction bases: 10. In DNA form, the CDR3 reads TGTGCCAGCAGCGCCTACATAGCGGGAGGGCCCAACAATGAGCAGTTCTTC. This gives the protein CASSAYIAGGPNNEQFF.

V is TRBV6-4 and J is TRBJ1-5; D call uncertain. The CDR3 is made up of 13 amino acids. Germline loops: CDR1 MRHNA, CDR2 SNTAGT. Deletions cut 4 bases from V and 6 bases from J, with 10 bases between. CDR3 residues: CASSAGESQPQHF. The CDR3 DNA sequence: TGTGCCAGCAGTGCCGGGGAAAGTCAGCCCCAGCATTTT.

The chain joins TRBV19 to TRBJ1-5; possible D gene TRBD1, 5 bases. Germline V lookup: CDR1 LNHDA, CDR2 SQIVND (reference sequence). The CDR3 spans 13 residues. Deletions cut 6 bases from V and 4 bases from J, with 10 bases between. The CDR3 DNA is TGTGCCAGTAGGCCACGGGGGAATCAGCCCCAGCATTTT. Translating it yields CASRPRGNQPQHF.

V is TRBV5-8 and J is TRBJ2-5; D call uncertain. The CDR3 consists of 13 residues. Germline CDR1 and CDR2: SGHTS and YDEGEE. Trimming pared 3 bases from V and 7 bases from J, leaving 13 bases between. CDR3: CASSSSEMGTQYF. DNA for the CDR3: TGTGCCAGCAGCTCGAGCGAAATGGGGACCCAGTACTTC.

The V and J genes are TRBV27 and TRBJ1-2; a weak D match, TRBD1 (6 bases). The CDR3 extends over 11 amino acids. Germline CDR1 is MNHEY and CDR2 is SMNVEV (reference sequence). V was clipped by 3 bases and J by 9 bases, with 8 bases between them. CDR3 amino acids: CASSFGDSYTF. The CDR3 nucleotides read TGTGCCAGCAGTTTTGGGGACAGCTACACCTTC.

V gene TRBV5-1 combines with J gene TRBJ1-1, with 8 bases lining up with TRBD1. Germline CDR1 SGHRS, CDR2 YFSETQ. J lost 0 bases, V lost 1 base, and 5 bases had no gene match. This CDR3 has 16 residues. The CDR3 DNA follows: TGCGCCAGCAGCTTGCAGGGACAGGCGATGAACACTGAAGCTTTCTTT. It codes for CASSLQGQAMNTEAFF. The variable domain in full, completed from reference TRBV5-1 and TRBJ1-1, reads KAGVTQTPRYLIKTRGQQVTLSCSPISGHRSVSWYQQTPGQGLQFLFEYFSETQRNKGNFPGRFSGRQFSNSRSEMNVSTLELGDSALYLCASSLQGQAMNTEAFFGQGTRLTVV.

This clone was detected once. The CDR3: CASSQESQIASYNSPLHF. Here the CDR3 DNA reads TGCGCCAGCAGCCAAGAAAGTCAGATCGCCTCCTATAATTCACCCCTCCACTTT. This sequence joins TRBV4-1 and TRBJ1-6; D ambiguous. The CDR3 covers 18 residues. V was trimmed by 0 bases and J by 0 bases, leaving 12 bases between them. The germline V gene has CDR1 MGHRA and CDR2 YSYEKL.